What follows are 8 T cell receptor beta chains derived from one specimen sequenced in a study of blood T cell repertoires in COVID-19. Data came from immunoSEQ multiplex PCR; TCRdb stores just in-frame clones and leaves some out. Among around 180,000 clones listed, under 90% were seen once. The sequenced sample was peripheral blood. The receptors stem from a person aged 65-85 years with COVID-19, enrolled during active disease.

CDR3 residues: CASSPQSEAVYGYTF. The CDR3, as DNA: TGCGCCAGCAGCCCCCAGAGCGAGGCTGTTTATGGCTACACCTTC. The V and J genes are TRBV4-1 and TRBJ1-2; D remains ambiguous. CDR3 length equals 15 residues. Trimming cost V 4 bases and J 5 bases, with 17 bases left between them. Germline lookup yields CDR1 MGHRA and CDR2 YSYEKL.

This chain joins TRBV4-1 and TRBJ1-1; 10 bases are a match to TRBD1. The CDR3 is 17 amino acids. The junction had 13 bases not matched to a gene; V was cut back by 0 bases and J by 9 bases. CDR1 is MGHRA, CDR2 YSYEKL, per germline. The chain's CDR3 is CASSQDRGQGIYIKAFF. The CDR3 coding sequence is TGCGCCAGCAGCCAAGATAGGGGACAGGGGATTTATATAAAAGCTTTCTTT.

V is TRBV5-5 and J is TRBJ2-7, with TRBD1 matching over 10 bases. CDR3 length: 17 residues. The germline CDR1 and CDR2 sequences are SGHKS and YYEKEE (reference sequence). Germline trimming cut 4 bases from V and 1 base from J; bases unmatched to any gene: 11. The CDR3 is CASSDPLPGQGSYEQYF. CDR3 bases: TGTGCCAGCAGCGACCCCCTCCCGGGACAGGGGTCCTACGAGCAGTACTTC.

The rearrangement joins TRBV6-5 to TRBJ2-7, with TRBD1 matching over 7 bases. The V gene's germline CDR1 is MNHEY and CDR2 SVGAGI. The CDR3 spans 15 residues. With 6 bases clipped from V and 0 bases from J, the junction kept 8 bases outside the gene matches. CDR3 DNA sequence: TGTGCCAGCAGATCCCCGGGACAGAGCTCCTACGAGCAGTACTTC. This sequence encodes CASRSPGQSSYEQYF.

The J gene is TRBJ2-1, the V gene TRBV5-6; 11 positions agree with TRBD2. Germline V gives CDR1 SGHDT, CDR2 YYEEEE. The CDR3 totals 16 residues. With V trimmed by 3 bases and J by 8 bases, 10 bases remained unmatched. CDR3 loop: CASSSLTSGRGDEQFF. As DNA, the CDR3 is TGTGCCAGCAGCTCGCTAACTAGCGGGAGAGGCGATGAGCAGTTCTTC.

The genes are TRBV5-1 and TRBJ2-1; 8 nucleotides agree with TRBD2. The CDR3 runs 14 residues. V gave up 3 bases and J gave up 7 bases; unmatched junction bases: 6. Germline CDR1 and CDR2: SGHRS and YFSETQ. CDR3 DNA sequence: TGCGCCAGCAGCTCAATAGCGGGACAAAATGAGCAGTTCTTC. Protein: CASSSIAGQNEQFF.

The chain links TRBV4-3 to TRBJ1-5; the D gene is possibly TRBD1 (5 bases). Per germline, CDR1 LGHNA and CDR2 YSLEER. V gave up 0 bases and J gave up 2 bases, with 8 bases separating them. CDR3 length: 15 amino acids. CDR3 nucleotide sequence: TGCGCCAGCAGCCAAGATTCCAGGGGCAATCAGCCCCAGCATTTT. Its protein is CASSQDSRGNQPQHF.

The gene calls are TRBV5-1 and TRBJ2-7, with 8 bases identical to TRBD1. Per germline, CDR1 SGHRS and CDR2 YFSETQ. V lost 7 bases to trimming and J lost 3 bases; unmatched junction nucleotides: 9. There are 14 residues in the CDR3. CDR3 sequence reads: CASSPVGQDYEQYF. Written as DNA, the CDR3 is TGCGCCAGCTCTCCAGTGGGACAGGACTACGAGCAGTACTTC.